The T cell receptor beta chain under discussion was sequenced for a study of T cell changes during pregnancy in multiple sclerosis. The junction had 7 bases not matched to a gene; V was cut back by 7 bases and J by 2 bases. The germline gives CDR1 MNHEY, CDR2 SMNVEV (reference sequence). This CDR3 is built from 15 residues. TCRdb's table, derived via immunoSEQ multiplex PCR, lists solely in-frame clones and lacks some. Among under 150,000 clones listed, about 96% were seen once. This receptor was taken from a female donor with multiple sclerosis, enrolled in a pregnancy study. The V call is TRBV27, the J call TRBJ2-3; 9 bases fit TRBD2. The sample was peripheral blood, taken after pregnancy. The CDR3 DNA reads TGTGCCAGCAAAGGACGCGGGAGGGCCACAGATACGCAGTATTTT. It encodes CASKGRGRATDTQYF.